Described below is a single T cell receptor beta chain sequence and its context. The antigen is undetermined. All patients were mismatch repair deficient, assessed by either PCR or immunohistochemistry. The TCR-sequenced patients were a few responders to pembrolizumab. The protocol was immunoSEQ multiplex PCR, while the TCRdb copy is restricted to in-frame clones and leaves out a portion. The table has about 19,000 clones, roughly 80% seen once; the top ten hold roughly 1.4%. The record originates from a study of PD-1 blockade in mismatch repair-deficient tumors. Across the whole study: All were previously treated, progressing patients with 12 mismatch repair-deficient cancer types.

Germline loops: CDR1 MNHEY, CDR2 SVGAGI. V lost 6 bases to trimming and J lost 6 bases, with 20 bases between them. The CDR3 contains 15 residues. Overall study results and limits: Tumor-resident clones, often undetectable pretreatment in blood, expanded then contracted after pembrolizumab.

The TCR sequence derives from an adult with mismatch repair-deficient cancer. This chain links TRBV6-5 with TRBJ2-5, with D perhaps TRBD2 (6 bases). The material sequenced was PBMCs, taken 52 weeks after starting pembrolizumab. The CDR3 bases are TGTGCCAGCAGCCTTCAACGGGGGTTCGGGAAGACCCAGTACTTC. It yields the protein CASSLQRGFGKTQYF.